This entry features one T cell receptor (beta chain) sequence. Produced via immunoSEQ multiplex PCR; TCRdb's table is partial and in-frame only. The sample gives roughly 150,000 clones, 70% to 90% of which show up once; less than 2% is in the top ten. These data originate in a study of control samples from healthy donors and cancer patients. Germline V lookup: CDR1 MNHEY, CDR2 SMNVEV (reference sequence). V shed 8 bases and J 0 bases; nucleotides not matched to a gene: 15. CDR3 length: 17 residues. The clonotype was recovered from a young man in good health. The sample taken for sequencing was blood. This chain connects TRBV27 to TRBJ1-1; 7 bases agree with TRBD1. CDR3 DNA: TGTGCCAGCTACCAGGTCTCAGACAGGGCCTTGAACACTGAAGCTTTCTTT. Protein: CASYQVSDRALNTEAFF.